A single sample gave rise to the 31 T cell receptor beta chains below, sequenced in a study of T cells in Graves' hyperthyroidism and ophthalmopathy. There were TCR beta CDR3 regions amplified from RNA transcripts. A set of HTBI primers served as the primers for a first-round RT-PCR of the TCR CDR3. MiXCR was run by TCRdb on the multiplex PCR reads, yielding one entry per CDR3 protein. The data contain a few hundred thousand distinct CDR3 sequences, about 16% of them singletons. Sequencing input: blood. Receptors were obtained from a woman aged 30 to 39 with Graves' ophthalmopathy.

There are a few counts of this clonotype. The chain joins TRBV6-2 or TRBV6-3 to TRBJ2-3; D is uncertain. CDR1 is MNHEY and CDR2 is SVGEGT in the germline V gene. The CDR3 runs to 13 residues. Trimming pared 1 base from V and 4 bases from J, leaving 6 bases between. CDR3 bases: TGTGCCAGCAGTTACTTGAGGCCAGATACGCAGTATTTT. Its protein product is CASSYLRPDTQYF.

Many counts were recorded for this clonotype. This rearrangement joins TRBV5-1 to TRBJ2-3; the D call may be TRBD1 or TRBD2 (5 bases each). The CDR3 has 18 residues. The germline V and J ends were trimmed by 1 base and 0 bases, with 18 bases remaining between them. From germline, CDR1 is SGHRS and CDR2 YFSETQ. CDR3 DNA: TGCGCCAGCAGCTTGAGTGCCAGGGTGGGGAGAAGCACAGATACGCAGTATTTT. It specifies CASSLSARVGRSTDTQYF.

This clonotype was observed many times. V and J are TRBV2 and TRBJ1-6, with no clear D. V dropped 4 bases and J dropped 7 bases, with 11 bases sitting between them. This CDR3 region has 14 residues. The V gene's germline CDR1 is SNHLY and CDR2 FYNNEI. In DNA, the CDR3 is TGTGCCAGCAGTGCCCCTCCGGAGAATTCACCCCTCCACTTT. Translation gives CASSAPPENSPLHF.

The chain has TRBV19 and TRBJ1-5; D not certain. The CDR3 covers 13 residues. The V gene's germline CDR1 is LNHDA and CDR2 SQIVND (reference sequence). V gave up 4 bases and J gave up 6 bases, with 10 bases separating them. The CDR3 region is CASSSRITQPQHF. CDR3 sequence (DNA): TGTGCCAGTAGTAGCAGAATTACTCAGCCCCAGCATTTT. The full variable domain, rest sourced from reference TRBV19 and TRBJ1-5, is DGGITQSPKYLFRKEGQNVTLSCEQNLNHDAMYWYRQDPGQGLRLIYYSQIVNDFQKGDIAEGYSVSREKKESFPLTVTSAQKNPTAFYLCASSSRITQPQHFGDGTRLSIL.

The rearrangement joins TRBV15 to TRBJ2-4, with 8 bases identical to TRBD2. CDR1 LNHNV and CDR2 YYDKDF come from the germline V gene (reference sequence). The CDR3 has 17 residues. Unmatched junction bases numbered 12, after V lost 0 bases and J lost 8 bases. CDR3 sequence reads: CATSRDRSGTILDIQYF. The CDR3 DNA is TGTGCCACCAGCAGAGACCGTAGCGGGACAATCCTAGACATTCAGTACTTC.

As for this clonotype: Sequence at one end of the junction differs from germline and may be a read error. J is TRBJ1-1 and V is TRBV6-4; 7 bases line up with TRBD1. Germline V gene lookup returns CDR1 MRHNA and CDR2 SNTAGT. CDR3 length equals 17 residues. CDR3 in DNA: TGTGCCAGCAGTTACTCACCCAGGGGGGGGGCGGGAACTGAAGCTTTCTTT. Amino acids: CASSYSPRGGAGTEAFF.

This clonotype was counted at least ten times. The V gene is TRBV30, the J gene TRBJ1-2; D remains unclear. The CDR3 has 11 residues. Trimming removed 0 bases from V and 2 bases from J, with 1 base in between. Germline V gives CDR1 GTSNPN, CDR2 SVGIG (reference sequence). The chain's CDR3 is CAWSVNYGYTF. In DNA form, the CDR3 reads TGTGCCTGGAGTGTAAACTATGGCTACACCTTC.

This clonotype was counted ten times or more. The chain has TRBV30 and TRBJ1-1; D gene unclear. V lost 3 bases, J lost 2 bases, and 10 bases lay in between. The CDR3 is 13 residues long. Germline V lookup: CDR1 GTSNPN, CDR2 SVGIG (reference sequence). This CDR3 reads CAWRRPFNTEAFF. CDR3 nucleotides: TGTGCCTGGAGGCGGCCATTCAACACTGAAGCTTTCTTT.

The gene calls are TRBV11-2 and TRBJ2-7, with TRBD2 identical over 9 bases. V shed 5 bases and J 4 bases; nucleotides not matched to a gene: 12. There are 16 residues in the CDR3. Germline lookup yields CDR1 SGHAT and CDR2 FQNNGV. CDR3 DNA: TGTGCCAGCAGCCGGACGACTAGCGGCGCCCCTTACGAGCAGTACTTC. Translation gives CASSRTTSGAPYEQYF.

This clonotype appeared a few times. CDR3 amino acids: CSVLGQARKDNEQFF. The CDR3, as DNA: TGCAGCGTTCTCGGACAGGCCCGTAAGGACAATGAGCAGTTCTTC. The rearrangement joins TRBV29-1 to TRBJ2-1, with TRBD1 matching 7 bases. The CDR3 extends over 15 amino acids. V trimming: 5 bases; J trimming: 5 bases; junction bases outside the gene matches: 12. Germline lookup yields CDR1 SQVTM and CDR2 ANQGSEA.

The chain employs TRBV10-2 and TRBJ1-1; D gene uncertain. The V and J ends lost 2 bases and 5 bases respectively, with 18 bases between them. Germline V lookup: CDR1 WSHSY, CDR2 SAAADI. This CDR3 comprises 16 residues. As DNA, the CDR3 is TGCGCCAGCAGTGAGGAGTTTTTGGGGATTCGGACTGAAGCTTTCTTT. Its protein is CASSEEFLGIRTEAFF.

The DNA of the CDR3 is TGTGCCAGCAGCCACAGGGTCAGCGGGGAGCTGTTTTTT. Amino acid sequence: CASSHRVSGELFF. The V and J genes are TRBV14 and TRBJ2-2; maybe TRBD1 (5 bases). Trimming removed 3 bases from V and 7 bases from J, with 9 bases in between. This CDR3 is 13 amino acids long. Germline V gene sequence: CDR1 SGHDN, CDR2 FVKESK.

This clonotype was observed at least ten times. The chain links TRBV6-2 or TRBV6-3 to TRBJ2-7, with TRBD2 matching over 12 bases. Germline values: CDR1 MNHEY, CDR2 SVGEGT. With V trimmed by 6 bases and J by 3 bases, 6 bases remained unmatched. The CDR3 is made up of 15 amino acids. The chain's CDR3 is CASRRLAGENYEQYF. CDR3 coding DNA: TGTGCCAGCAGAAGACTAGCGGGAGAGAACTACGAGCAGTACTTC.

The CDR3 nucleotides are TGTGCCAGCAGCGAGACAGGGTATTATAACGAAAAACTGTTTTTT. Translated, it gives CASSETGYYNEKLFF. The chain combines TRBV9 with TRBJ1-4; the match to TRBD1 covers 7 bases. This CDR3 spans 15 amino acids. The germline gives CDR1 SGDLS, CDR2 YYNGEE. Losses at the gene ends were 3 bases for V and 8 bases for J; bases not matched to a gene: 10. The full variable domain, with the rest looked up from reference TRBV9 and TRBJ1-4, is DSGVTQTPKHLITATGQRVTLRCSPRSGDLSVYWYQQSLDQGLQFLIQYYNGEERAKGNILERFSAQQFPDLHSELNLSSLELGDSALYFCASSETGYYNEKLFFGSGTQLSVL.

This chain joins TRBV6-1 and TRBJ1-5; the match to TRBD1 covers 7 bases. The J segment lost 7 bases and the V segment lost 5 bases, leaving 8 bases of the junction unmatched. Germline assignment: CDR1 MNHNS and CDR2 SASEGT. This CDR3 comprises 14 residues. CDR3 in amino acids: CASSPNRGLQPQHF. The CDR3 DNA is TGTGCCAGCAGTCCGAACAGGGGACTCCAGCCCCAGCATTTT.

This clonotype was counted between two and nine times. The V gene is TRBV12-3 or TRBV12-4, the J gene TRBJ2-5, with D possibly being TRBD2 (6 bases). V was pared by 6 bases and J by 12 bases, with 23 bases between. The CDR3 has 14 amino acids. CDR3 coding DNA: TGTGCCAGCAGGAGACAGCAGGAGGGCCAAAGAAAGTACTTC. As protein: CASRRQQEGQRKYF.

This clonotype appeared many times. V and J are TRBV28 and TRBJ1-5; 8 nucleotides match TRBD1. V trimming: 6 bases; J trimming: 4 bases; junction bases outside the gene matches: 17. The germline gives CDR1 MDHEN, CDR2 SYDVKM. This CDR3 comprises 18 residues. In nucleotides, the CDR3 is TGTGCCAGCAGCCTGACCCAATCAAGGACAGGGTGGAATCAGCCCCAGCATTTT. This sequence encodes CASSLTQSRTGWNQPQHF.

This clonotype was recorded at least ten times. The V call is TRBV27, the J call TRBJ2-1; D not certain. Trimming removed 3 bases from V and 4 bases from J, with 10 bases in between. Germline V gene sequence: CDR1 MNHEY, CDR2 SMNVEV (reference sequence). CDR3 length: 14 residues. In DNA, the CDR3 is TGTGCCAGCAGTTTGGCACGACCATACAATGAGCAGTTCTTC. This gives the protein CASSLARPYNEQFF.

This clonotype showed up just a few times. This chain joins TRBV10-3 and TRBJ2-1; 8 positions agree with TRBD1. CDR3 size: 14 residues. The J segment lost 6 bases and the V segment lost 3 bases, leaving 4 bases of the junction unmatched. The germline V gene has CDR1 ENHRY and CDR2 SYGVKD. CDR3 in amino acids: CAISEPDRGNEQFF. The CDR3 DNA sequence: TGTGCCATCAGTGAACCCGACAGGGGCAATGAGCAGTTCTTC.

This clonotype was recorded at least ten times. The chain has TRBV6-1 and TRBJ2-1; 7 nucleotides agree with TRBD2. There are 17 residues in the CDR3. With 6 bases clipped from V and 2 bases from J, the junction kept 13 bases outside the gene matches. In germline, CDR1 is MNHNS, CDR2 SASEGT. This CDR3 reads CASRIALLAQTYNEQFF. In DNA, the CDR3 is TGTGCCAGCAGGATAGCCCTACTAGCGCAAACCTACAATGAGCAGTTCTTC.

This clonotype was picked up many times. The chain combines TRBV2 with TRBJ2-2, with 8 bases matching TRBD2. The V segment lost 7 bases and the J segment 4 bases; nucleotides outside the gene matches: 8. Germline-derived CDR1 and CDR2 are SNHLY and FYNNEI. CDR3 length: 15 amino acids. The CDR3 here is CASTLLAGGTGELFF. In DNA, the CDR3 is TGTGCCAGCACTTTGCTAGCGGGTGGCACCGGGGAGCTGTTTTTT.

This clonotype was picked up many times. V and J are TRBV3-1 and TRBJ1-4, with 8 bases identical to TRBD1. J was trimmed by 8 bases and V by 3 bases; bases with no gene match: 8. The germline gives CDR1 LGHDT, CDR2 YNNKEL (reference sequence). The CDR3 sequence is 15 residues long. Here the CDR3 DNA reads TGTGCCAGCAGCCATCTGGACAGGGAGGGCGAAAAACTGTTTTTT. This sequence encodes CASSHLDREGEKLFF.

This clonotype was detected ten times or more. The rearrangement links TRBV27 to TRBJ2-1, with TRBD2 matching 8 bases. With 5 bases clipped from V and 0 bases from J, the junction kept 12 bases outside the gene matches. This CDR3 spans 18 amino acids. The germline V gene has CDR1 MNHEY and CDR2 SMNVEV (reference sequence). In DNA, the CDR3 is TGTGCCAGCAGTCCACACCATGTGAGCGGGAGCTCCTACAATGAGCAGTTCTTC. Amino acids: CASSPHHVSGSSYNEQFF.

This clonotype was observed many times. This chain connects TRBV2 to TRBJ2-7; D uncertain. From germline, CDR1 is SNHLY and CDR2 FYNNEI. The CDR3 loop spans 13 amino acids. The ends were cut back, 5 bases at V and 1 base at J, with 9 bases in the middle. As DNA, the CDR3 is TGTGCCAGCAGTTACCAGATTTCCTACGAGCAGTACTTC. Amino acids: CASSYQISYEQYF.

This clonotype was seen more than once but under ten times. This chain joins TRBV7-6 and TRBJ2-7; TRBD1 agrees at 8 bases. This CDR3 region has 15 residues. The J segment lost 5 bases and the V segment lost 7 bases, leaving 13 bases of the junction unmatched. Germline lookup yields CDR1 SGHVS and CDR2 FNYEAQ. The CDR3 protein is CASTPTQGAIDEQYF. Written as DNA, the CDR3 is TGTGCCAGCACCCCCACCCAGGGGGCTATCGACGAGCAGTACTTC.

This clonotype has at least ten counts. The chain joins TRBV5-1 to TRBJ2-2; D might be TRBD1 (6 bases). Germline loops: CDR1 SGHRS, CDR2 YFSETQ. The CDR3 consists of 16 residues. Trimming took off 3 bases at V and 1 base at J, with 13 bases between the two ends. The CDR3 is CASSSYRAQNTGELFF. The CDR3 bases are TGCGCCAGCAGCTCCTACAGGGCACAGAACACCGGGGAGCTGTTTTTT.

At least ten counts were recorded for this clonotype. J is TRBJ2-1 and V is TRBV7-2; D possibly corresponds to TRBD2 (6 bases). CDR1 SGHTA and CDR2 FQGNSA come from the germline V gene. Trimming removed 2 bases from V and 7 bases from J, with 6 bases in between. This CDR3 is 12 amino acids long. This CDR3 reads CASSLLANEQFF. The CDR3 nucleotides are TGTGCCAGCAGCTTACTAGCGAATGAGCAGTTCTTC.

This clonotype was detected once. This could be a read error, since a much larger clone is one nucleotide away. The chain joins TRBV27 to TRBJ2-5; 8 bases line up with TRBD2. Germline CDR1 and CDR2: MNHEY and SMNVEV (reference sequence). The V and J ends lost 4 bases and 4 bases, in that order; junction bases with no gene match: 8. CDR3 length equals 15 residues. CDR3 in amino acids: CASSSSGSNLETQYF. In DNA form, the CDR3 reads TGTGCCAGCAGTTCCAGCGGGAGTAACCTAGAGACCCAGTACTTC.

This clonotype was counted a few times. The V and J genes are TRBV28 and TRBJ2-2; maybe TRBD2 (6 bases). The CDR3 has 14 amino acids. Germline assignment: CDR1 MDHEN and CDR2 SYDVKM. Trimming took off 8 bases at V and 6 bases at J, with 16 bases between the two ends. CDR3 amino acids: CASRDSGVAGELFF. The CDR3 bases are TGTGCCAGCCGGGACTCCGGGGTGGCCGGGGAGCTGTTTTTT.

Ten or more counts support this clonotype. This chain joins TRBV5-5 and TRBJ1-1; weak D call: TRBD1 (6 bases). The CDR3 totals 16 residues. Germline CDR1 is SGHKS and CDR2 is YYEKEE (reference sequence). Trimming removed 2 bases at V and 1 base at J, with 15 bases between. The CDR3 region has the DNA TGTGCCAGCAGCTTTATGATCAGAGGGGGGAACACTGAAGCTTTCTTT. This codes for CASSFMIRGGNTEAFF. Full variable domain (rest looked up from reference TRBV5-5 and TRBJ1-1): DAGVTQSPTHLIKTRGQQVTLRCSPISGHKSVSWYQQVLGQGPQFIFQYYEKEERGRGNFPDRFSARQFPNYSSELNVNALLLGDSALYLCASSFMIRGGNTEAFFGQGTRLTVV.

This clonotype was seen many times. The rearrangement links TRBV27 to TRBJ2-1, with D perhaps matching TRBD2 (6 bases). Germline-derived CDR1 and CDR2 are MNHEY and SMNVEV (reference sequence). The CDR3 is made up of 15 amino acids. V dropped 5 bases and J dropped 9 bases, with 20 bases sitting between them. CDR3: CASSPVNRESSEQFF. The DNA for the CDR3 is TGTGCCAGCAGTCCCGTTAACCGGGAGAGTAGTGAGCAGTTCTTC.